This is a list of T cell receptor beta chains from one sample in a study of cytomegalovirus exposure and HLA in healthy donors. This table comes from immunoSEQ multiplex PCR, and its TCRdb copy is limited to in-frame clones, with some not included. The table lists 120,000 or so clones, roughly 88% of them singletons, with more than 1.4% in the top ten. Specimen: PBMCs. These receptors originate from a woman aged 25 to 45 in good health and CMV-seropositive. Both conserved end residues are part of each CDR3. Each record gives: J gene, V gene, CDR3 protein.

j_call: TRBJ2-5; v_call: TRBV7-9; cdr3_aa: CASSSADRGEETQYF
j_call: TRBJ2-2; v_call: TRBV10-3; cdr3_aa: CAVLAANTGELFF
j_call: TRBJ2-2; v_call: TRBV9; cdr3_aa: CASSDGSGELFF
j_call: TRBJ2-1; v_call: TRBV4-1; cdr3_aa: CASSFRSAGGTNEQFF
j_call: TRBJ1-1; v_call: TRBV27; cdr3_aa: CASSPSRGGNTEAFF
j_call: TRBJ2-3; v_call: TRBV10-3; cdr3_aa: CAISATGGASDTQYF
j_call: TRBJ2-2; v_call: TRBV13; cdr3_aa: CASSSNRGLNTGELFF
j_call: TRBJ2-1; v_call: TRBV5-1; cdr3_aa: CASSLGPTSGRDNEQFF
j_call: TRBJ1-1; v_call: TRBV2; cdr3_aa: CASRAGTEAFF
j_call: TRBJ2-1; v_call: TRBV5-6; cdr3_aa: CASMGQGPNEQFF
j_call: TRBJ2-2; v_call: TRBV5-6; cdr3_aa: CASSLLIKSGPNTGELFF
j_call: TRBJ2-7; v_call: TRBV30; cdr3_aa: CAWSAPAGLASYEQYF
j_call: TRBJ1-1; v_call: TRBV11-3; cdr3_aa: CASSSRGNTEAFF
j_call: TRBJ1-2; v_call: TRBV30; cdr3_aa: CAWSAGQGYGYTF
j_call: TRBJ2-7; v_call: TRBV2; cdr3_aa: CASSAGTGSYEQYF
j_call: TRBJ2-3; v_call: TRBV4-3; cdr3_aa: CASSQDWRVFTDTQYF
j_call: TRBJ2-7; v_call: TRBV5-6; cdr3_aa: CASSSLGTGFYEQYF
j_call: TRBJ2-5; v_call: TRBV2; cdr3_aa: CASSLLAGAQETQYF
j_call: TRBJ2-7; v_call: TRBV6-1; cdr3_aa: CASSDLQGPYEQYF
j_call: TRBJ1-4; v_call: TRBV4-2; cdr3_aa: CASSPHRSEGGKLFF
j_call: TRBJ2-1; v_call: TRBV6-5; cdr3_aa: CASSYSQGYEQFF
j_call: TRBJ2-5; v_call: TRBV2; cdr3_aa: CASSVNQETQYF
j_call: TRBJ2-3; v_call: TRBV30; cdr3_aa: CAWRLGGATDTQYF
j_call: TRBJ1-1; v_call: TRBV13; cdr3_aa: CASASLGGTEAFF
j_call: TRBJ2-1; v_call: TRBV2; cdr3_aa: CASSLTSHHEQFF
j_call: TRBJ2-7; v_call: TRBV28; cdr3_aa: CASSSLRGQGLNEQYF
j_call: TRBJ2-7; v_call: TRBV6-5; cdr3_aa: CASSYVSGYEQYF
j_call: TRBJ2-3; v_call: TRBV14; cdr3_aa: CASSRTVPRDTQYF
j_call: TRBJ1-2; v_call: TRBV6-5; cdr3_aa: CASSYGTAAYGYTF
j_call: TRBJ2-2; v_call: TRBV7-2; cdr3_aa: CASSLRDKLNTGELFF
j_call: TRBJ1-2; v_call: TRBV5-6; cdr3_aa: CASKTPGAYGYTF
j_call: TRBJ2-7; v_call: TRBV2; cdr3_aa: CASSARLAGGSNYEQYF
j_call: TRBJ2-5; v_call: TRBV18; cdr3_aa: CASSLSDRHQETQYF
j_call: TRBJ1-1; v_call: TRBV30; cdr3_aa: CAWSVRDRGAFF
j_call: TRBJ1-2; v_call: TRBV30; cdr3_aa: CAWTPGRGRNYGYTF
j_call: TRBJ1-5; v_call: TRBV4-2; cdr3_aa: CASSQDRARQPQHF
j_call: TRBJ2-7; v_call: TRBV27; cdr3_aa: CASSLGAGGRYEQYF
j_call: TRBJ2-5; v_call: TRBV9; cdr3_aa: CASSPSPQETQYF
j_call: TRBJ2-1; v_call: TRBV9; cdr3_aa: CASSVGRVNEQFF
j_call: TRBJ2-2; v_call: TRBV11-2; cdr3_aa: CASSRTSGGPNTGELFF
j_call: TRBJ1-2; v_call: TRBV11-2; cdr3_aa: CASSLRVGALDYGYTF
j_call: TRBJ2-1; v_call: TRBV5-4; cdr3_aa: CASSPTGVRSYNEQFF
j_call: TRBJ1-6; v_call: TRBV6-1; cdr3_aa: CASTPTGDNSPLHF
j_call: TRBJ2-7; v_call: TRBV25-1; cdr3_aa: CASSESPDRGYEQYF
j_call: TRBJ2-6; v_call: TRBV5-6; cdr3_aa: CASSFSSGANVLTF
j_call: TRBJ2-5; v_call: TRBV14; cdr3_aa: CASSPRDNVRTQYF
j_call: TRBJ1-2; v_call: TRBV4-3; cdr3_aa: CASSQDHHGRGSGYTF
j_call: TRBJ2-1; v_call: TRBV7-6; cdr3_aa: CASSLGLRREGGSEQFF
j_call: TRBJ2-1; v_call: TRBV10-3; cdr3_aa: CAISRQTSGANEQFF
j_call: TRBJ2-1; v_call: TRBV19; cdr3_aa: CASANTPGQGLGNNEQFF